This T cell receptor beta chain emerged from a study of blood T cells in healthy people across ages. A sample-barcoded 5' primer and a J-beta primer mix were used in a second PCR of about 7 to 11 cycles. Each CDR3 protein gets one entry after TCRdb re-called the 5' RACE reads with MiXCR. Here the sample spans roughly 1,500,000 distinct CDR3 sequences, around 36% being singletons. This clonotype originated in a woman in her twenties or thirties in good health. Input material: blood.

CDR3 coding DNA: TGTGCCAGCAGCCCCCGGATTAATTCCTACAATGAGCAGTTCTTC. Translated: CASSPRINSYNEQFF. This chain links TRBV7-3 with TRBJ2-1; no definite D call. Germline V CDR1 and CDR2: SGHTA, FQGTGA. The CDR3 runs to 15 residues. The V and J ends lost 5 bases and 1 base respectively, with 12 bases between them.